These 3 T cell receptor beta chains came from one sample sequenced in a study of beta chain features in type 1 diabetes listed by TCRdb under 2018. Libraries came from the immunoSEQ multiplex PCR assay. All of the isolated RNA was reverse transcribed with the High Capacity cDNA Reverse Transcription Kit, so expressed TCRB transcripts were sequenced. TCRdb holds this immuneACCESS table with in-frame rearrangements only. Some clones are missing; in checked studies, unresolved V genes explain under half, and the rest has no known cause. For this sample there are 120,000 to 150,000 clones; over 8% appear just once. Clones ranked in the top ten supply approximately 0.65% of the sample. The material sequenced was central memory CD4+ T cells from blood. These receptors originate from a middle-aged woman in good health.

The table lists this clone with a few counts. The chain couples TRBV19 to TRBJ2-5, with TRBD1 matching 9 bases. Looked up from germline, CDR1 is LNHDA and CDR2 is SQIVND (reference sequence). The CDR3 sequence is 16 residues long. Trimming cost V 4 bases and J 0 bases; bases outside gene matches: 6. In DNA form, the CDR3 reads TGTGCCAGTAGTAGCCAGGGACAGGGAAACCAAGAGACCCAGTACTTC. Amino acids: CASSSQGQGNQETQYF.

The chain carries TRBV7-2 and TRBJ2-7; D is perhaps TRBD1 (5 bases). CDR3 size: 16 residues. The germline CDR1 and CDR2 sequences are SGHTA and FQGNSA. Trimming left V 5 bases short and J 2 bases short, with 19 bases between. CDR3 sequence (DNA): TGTGCCAGCAGCGCCCGAAGGGCTGACAGAACCTACGAGCAGTACTTC. As protein: CASSARRADRTYEQYF.

V usage is TRBV5-1 and J usage is TRBJ2-5, with D possibly matching TRBD2 (6 bases). Germline CDR1 and CDR2: SGHRS and YFSETQ. CDR3 length: 16 residues. Trimming stripped 3 bases from V and 3 bases from J, with 18 bases between. This CDR3 reads CASSSDPAGSEETQYF. The CDR3 bases are TGCGCCAGCAGCTCTGACCCCGCGGGGTCTGAAGAGACCCAGTACTTC.